Each of the 20 T cell receptor beta chains below was sequenced from the same sample in a study of T cell changes during pregnancy in multiple sclerosis. Profiled with immunoSEQ multiplex PCR; TCRdb holds only in-frame clones, not every one. In the table there are roughly 40,000 clones, approximately 92% of which are singletons. This specimen was CD8+ T cells from peripheral blood mononuclear cells, taken in the first trimester of pregnancy. Receptors originate from a female donor with multiple sclerosis, enrolled in a pregnancy study.

V gene TRBV18 combines with J gene TRBJ2-1, with 8 bases fitting TRBD2. Germline V gene data show CDR1 as KGHSH and CDR2 as LQKENI. The CDR3 length is 17 residues. The V segment lost 3 bases and the J segment 7 bases; nucleotides outside the gene matches: 14. The CDR3 sequence is CASSPLVGGGPFNEQFF. In DNA form, the CDR3 reads TGTGCCAGCTCACCCCTTGTCGGGGGGGGCCCCTTTAATGAGCAGTTCTTC.

This chain connects TRBV29-1 to TRBJ2-1; no reliable D call. Trimming took 2 bases from V and 4 from J, leaving 9 bases between them. Germline lookup yields CDR1 SQVTM and CDR2 ANQGSEA. The CDR3 spans 13 residues. The CDR3 sequence is CSVEKAGYNEQFF. Written as DNA, the CDR3 is TGCAGCGTTGAAAAAGCAGGATACAATGAGCAGTTCTTC.

The V gene is TRBV4-1, the J gene TRBJ2-3; TRBD2 agrees at 11 bases. From germline, CDR1 is MGHRA and CDR2 YSYEKL. CDR3 size: 14 residues. J lost 1 base, V lost 7 bases, and 1 base had no gene match. CDR3 bases: TGCGCCAGCAAGGGACTAGCGGGCACAGATACGCAGTATTTT. Its protein product is CASKGLAGTDTQYF.

The V call is TRBV30, the J call TRBJ2-3, with 8 bases aligning to TRBD1. Trimming took 7 bases from V and 11 from J; bases not matched to a gene: 8. From germline, CDR1 is GTSNPN and CDR2 SVGIG (reference sequence). The CDR3 length is 11 residues. The CDR3 spells CASYSGTGQYF. The CDR3 DNA reads TGTGCCTCTTACTCCGGGACAGGGCAGTATTTT.

This clone showed up just a few times. The rearrangement uses TRBV9 and TRBJ2-1; perhaps TRBD2 as D (6 bases). Germline CDR1 and CDR2: SGDLS and YYNGEE. Trimming removed 1 base from V and 7 bases from J, with 9 bases in between. The CDR3 sequence is 13 residues long. The CDR3 coding sequence is TGTGCCAGCAGCGTATTGGGGGGAAATGAGCAGTTCTTC. Translation: CASSVLGGNEQFF.

The rearrangement links TRBV5-6 to TRBJ2-6; D gene ambiguous. This CDR3 has 17 amino acids. V was cut by 3 bases and J by 0 bases, with 13 bases left in between. CDR1 is SGHDT, CDR2 YYEEEE, per germline. As DNA, the CDR3 is TGTGCCAGCAGCTCCCAGGTTCTCAGCTCTGGGGCCAACGTCCTGACTTTC. The encoded protein is CASSSQVLSSGANVLTF.

The rearrangement uses TRBV9 and TRBJ1-2; 8 bases map to TRBD1. V was clipped by 3 bases and J by 5 bases; unmatched bases: 6. Germline loops: CDR1 SGDLS, CDR2 YYNGEE. This CDR3 comprises 14 residues. Written as DNA, the CDR3 is TGTGCCAGCAGCGGGACAGGGAATAAGTATGGCTACACCTTC. Protein: CASSGTGNKYGYTF.

The gene calls are TRBV27 and TRBJ1-2; no clear D gene. Germline V gene data show CDR1 as MNHEY and CDR2 as SMNVEV (reference sequence). Trimming pared 6 bases from V and 4 bases from J, leaving 6 bases between. The CDR3 totals 11 residues. The CDR3 nucleotides are TGTGCCAGCAGATCCCTCTATGGCTACACCTTC. Residues: CASRSLYGYTF.

The V and J genes are TRBV6-6 and TRBJ1-2, with D maybe TRBD1 (5 bases). V was cut by 0 bases and J by 8 bases, with 7 bases left in between. Germline V lookup: CDR1 MNHNY, CDR2 SVGAGI (reference sequence). This CDR3 has 12 amino acids. CDR3 protein: CASSYSTVGYTF. CDR3 sequence (DNA): TGTGCCAGCAGTTACTCGACAGTCGGCTACACCTTC.

The V gene is TRBV30, the J gene TRBJ2-7, with 12 bases lining up with TRBD2. This CDR3 is 16 amino acids long. Germline CDR1 and CDR2: GTSNPN and SVGIG (reference sequence). With V trimmed by 3 bases and J by 2 bases, 8 bases remained unmatched. This CDR3 reads CAWSERRTSGAYEQYF. In DNA form, the CDR3 reads TGTGCCTGGAGCGAGCGCAGGACTAGCGGGGCCTACGAGCAGTACTTC.

This chain links TRBV4-1 with TRBJ2-1, with TRBD2 matching 8 bases. J gave up 4 bases and V 3 bases, and 11 bases lay outside the gene matches. Germline loops: CDR1 MGHRA, CDR2 YSYEKL. This CDR3 has 17 residues. In DNA, the CDR3 is TGCGCCAGCAGCCACCTCGGTGGTCGCGGGGGGTACAATGAGCAGTTCTTC. It yields the protein CASSHLGGRGGYNEQFF.

The chain carries TRBV18 and TRBJ2-5; a possible D gene is TRBD2 (6 bases). The V gene's germline CDR1 is KGHSH and CDR2 LQKENI. There are 14 residues in the CDR3. The V gene lost 3 bases and the J gene lost 2 bases, with 10 bases spanning the gap. The CDR3 sequence: CASSPEGLQETQYF. CDR3 nucleotide sequence: TGTGCCAGCTCACCCGAGGGACTGCAAGAGACCCAGTACTTC.

This clone was recorded only once. J is TRBJ1-2 and V is TRBV29-1; the D is unclear. With 1 base removed from V and 8 bases from J, the gap between germline ends came to 17 bases. The germline V gene encodes CDR1 SQVTM and CDR2 ANQGSEA. This CDR3 spans 14 amino acids. CDR3 in amino acids: CSVEAFVEVEGYTF. The CDR3 coding sequence is TGCAGCGTTGAAGCTTTTGTTGAGGTGGAAGGCTACACCTTC.

The chain joins TRBV7-8 to TRBJ2-7; D unresolved. The CDR3 contains 14 residues. Germline lookup yields CDR1 SGHVS and CDR2 FQNEAQ. V was clipped by 0 bases and J by 4 bases, with 10 bases between them. CDR3 sequence reads: CASSLASFGYEQYF. The CDR3 nucleotides read TGTGCCAGCAGCTTAGCCTCGTTCGGTTACGAGCAGTACTTC.

This chain joins TRBV5-1 and TRBJ2-2; 8 positions agree with TRBD2. This CDR3 is built from 16 residues. Looked up from germline, CDR1 is SGHRS and CDR2 is YFSETQ. Trimming cost V 0 bases and J 3 bases; bases outside gene matches: 4. The chain's CDR3 is CASSLAGGAYTGELFF. The CDR3 nucleotides are TGCGCCAGCAGCTTGGCCGGGGGGGCTTACACCGGGGAGCTGTTTTTT.

The rearrangement joins TRBV6-6 to TRBJ1-1; TRBD1 aligns across 7 bases. Germline CDR1 reads MNHNY; CDR2 reads SVGAGI (reference sequence). The ends lost 5 bases at V and 8 bases at J; junction bases unmatched: 5. This CDR3 has 12 amino acids. The DNA for the CDR3 is TGTGCCAGCAGTCCCGGGACAGCCGAAGCTTTCTTT. This gives the protein CASSPGTAEAFF.

The J gene is TRBJ2-7, the V gene TRBV11-2; 7 nucleotides agree with TRBD1. Per the germline V gene, CDR1 is SGHAT and CDR2 is FQNNGV. J was trimmed by 2 bases and V by 4 bases; bases with no gene match: 11. This CDR3 is 16 amino acids long. CDR3 region: CASSSRGGGEPYEQYF. For the CDR3, the DNA is TGTGCCAGCAGCTCGAGAGGGGGCGGTGAGCCCTACGAGCAGTACTTC.

V usage is TRBV7-3 and J usage is TRBJ1-2; D remains unclear. This CDR3 has 14 residues. V lost 5 bases and J 2 bases, leaving 12 bases between the germline ends. CDR1 is SGHTA, CDR2 FQGTGA, per germline. This chain's CDR3 is CASSPNRANYGYTF. For the CDR3, the DNA is TGTGCCAGCAGCCCTAACCGAGCCAACTATGGCTACACCTTC.

V gene TRBV18 combines with J gene TRBJ2-3, with 9 positions matching TRBD2. Germline V gene sequence: CDR1 KGHSH, CDR2 LQKENI. With V trimmed by 3 bases and J by 1 base, 8 bases remained unmatched. The CDR3 extends over 17 amino acids. CDR3 nucleotide sequence: TGTGCCAGCTCACCCCCCGGGGCTAGCGGGGGCACAGATACGCAGTATTTT. Its translation: CASSPPGASGGTDTQYF.

V and J are TRBV15 and TRBJ2-1, with a possible D match to TRBD1 (5 bases). Trimming left V 0 bases short and J 7 bases short, with 13 bases between. From germline, CDR1 is LNHNV and CDR2 YYDKDF (reference sequence). The CDR3 extends over 15 amino acids. The CDR3 loop reads CATSRDPQGGNEQFF. In DNA, the CDR3 is TGTGCCACCAGCAGAGATCCGCAGGGTGGGAATGAGCAGTTCTTC.